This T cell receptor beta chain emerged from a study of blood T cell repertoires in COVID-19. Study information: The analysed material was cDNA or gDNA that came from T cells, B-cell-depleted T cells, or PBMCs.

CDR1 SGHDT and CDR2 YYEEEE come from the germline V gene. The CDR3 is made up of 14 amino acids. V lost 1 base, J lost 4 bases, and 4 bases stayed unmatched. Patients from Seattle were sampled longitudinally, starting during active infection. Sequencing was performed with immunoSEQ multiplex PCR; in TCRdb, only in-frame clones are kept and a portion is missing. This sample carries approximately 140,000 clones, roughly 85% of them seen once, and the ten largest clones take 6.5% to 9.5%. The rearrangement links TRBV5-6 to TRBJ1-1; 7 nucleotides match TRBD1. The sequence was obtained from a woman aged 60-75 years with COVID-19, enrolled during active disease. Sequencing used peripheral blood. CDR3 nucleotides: TGTGCCAGCAGCTTGTTGCCAGGGGGCACTGAAGCTTTCTTT. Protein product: CASSLLPGGTEAFF.